A selection of T cell receptor beta chains follows, all from one sample in a study of cytomegalovirus exposure and HLA in healthy donors. The data were produced by immunoSEQ multiplex PCR, yet TCRdb's version contains in-frame clones alone and is incomplete. The sample has around 150,000 clones; around four fifths are singletons. Material for sequencing was PBMCs. The source is a man aged 25-45 years in good health and CMV-seropositive. Both conserved end residues are part of each CDR3. Fields, in order: V gene, CDR3 protein.

TRBV4-1 | CASSQDVAGGPGGELFF
TRBV11-1 | CASSTDRAEVRELFF
TRBV18 | CASSVLAGGYNEQFF
TRBV7-2 | CASSLVVGGGYEQYF
TRBV29-1 | CSVWDRGSYEQYF
TRBV4-2 | CASSPGQRGVTGELFF
TRBV7-8 | CASSLFGGELNTEAFF
TRBV29-1 | CSVKAEAAKTQYF
TRBV12-1 | CASSYSSYEQYF
TRBV6-5 | CASGYPGYNEKLFF
TRBV5-1 | CASSLMDRGVSGANVLTF
TRBV5-4 | CASSTLQGRAYEQYF
TRBV5-6 | CASSFDRGLSEAFF
TRBV5-5 | CASSSPGGTEAFF
TRBV9 | CASSVDLADTQYF
TRBV7-2 | CASSTIQGSWTEAFF
TRBV5-1 | CASSQLLNTGELFF
TRBV30 | CAWSLGGGRNQPQHF
TRBV30 | CAWRQGRGYGYTF
TRBV2 | CASSEAALAGADTDTQYF
TRBV5-1 | CASSYRAGENIVAKNIQYF
TRBV30 | CAWSAQDHSGNTIYF
TRBV7-8 | CASSFLLTGSTGELFF
TRBV27 | CASRPLDSNTGELFF
TRBV9 | CASSVDIGYGYTF
TRBV6-5 | CASSRGLADYEQYF
TRBV19 | CASSIDGTGGQPQHF
TRBV7-2 | CASSPYRDRLSYEQYF